This paragraph covers one TCR beta chain sequence. Its specificity is not known. The data belong to a study of a mutant IDH1 vaccine in newly diagnosed glioma. At the level of the study: Eight vaccine doses were administered to patients at weeks 1, 3, 5, 7, 11, 15, 19 and 23. The treated population exhibited a male proportion of about 60%, a female proportion of 37.5%, and a mean age of 40.4 years.

Assay: immunoSEQ multiplex PCR; the TCRdb copy retains only in-frame clones and omits some. The table has roughly 70,000 clones, approximately 88% seen once. Specified time point: week 11, during vaccination. The study gave 300 ug of mutant IDH1 20-mer peptide per vaccine dose, with topical imiquimod. V lost 0 bases to trimming and J lost 6 bases, with 9 bases between them. From germline, CDR1 is GTSNPN and CDR2 SVGIG (reference sequence). This CDR3 has 13 residues. The sample in question was PBMCs, obtained from a glioma patient whose treatment included an IDH1 peptide vaccine. The clonotype originates from a woman aged 50 to 65 with glioma. The rearrangement uses TRBV30 and TRBJ2-1; D uncertain. The CDR3: CAWSVRRRNEQFF. In DNA, the CDR3 is TGTGCCTGGAGTGTACGACGACGCAATGAGCAGTTCTTC. The full variable domain, completed using reference TRBV30 and TRBJ2-1, is SQTIHQWPATLVQPVGSPLSLECTVEGTSNPNLYWYRQAAGRGLQLLFYSVGIGQISSEVPQNLSASRPQDRQFILSSKKLLLSDSGFYLCAWSVRRRNEQFFGPGTRLTVL.